The following is a T cell receptor (beta chain) sequence with its context. This CDR3 is 14 amino acids long. Germline CDR1 reads LNHDA; CDR2 reads SQIVND (reference sequence). Between the trimmed V and J ends, which lost 4 bases and 11 bases, there was a span of 19 bases. These data are taken from a study of blood T cells in healthy people across ages. A second PCR of 7 to 11 cycles used a sample-barcoded 5' primer and a J-beta primer mix. Sequencing recovered at least 3 million CDR3-containing paired-end reads from each sample. TCRdb re-analysed the 5' RACE reads in MiXCR, keeping a single row per CDR3 protein. The sample yields around 1,900,000 distinct CDR3 sequences, around 42% seen once.

This chain connects TRBV19 to TRBJ2-3; D is ambiguous. This receptor was identified in a human donor in good health. Sequencing input: blood. The CDR3 coding sequence is TGTGCCAGTAGTAGCAAGCTCGCCGCGGACCGGCAGTATTTT. Translation gives CASSSKLAADRQYF. Looking up the rest from reference TRBV19 and TRBJ2-3 gives the full variable domain: DGGITQSPKYLFRKEGQNVTLSCEQNLNHDAMYWYRQDPGQGLRLIYYSQIVNDFQKGDIAEGYSVSREKKESFPLTVTSAQKNPTAFYLCASSSKLAADRQYFGPGTRLTVL.